Detailed here is one TCR beta chain. Its antigen remains undetermined. No base quality information exists; no much larger clone differs at one position. The donors were healthy, HIV-negative adults who had no recently reported acute infections or vaccinations. All donors were Caucasian adults living in Nashville, Tennessee, USA. CD4+ T cells were enriched by magnetic negative selection; naive cells were then positively selected on CD45RA, and the negative fraction formed the memory subset. Blood was obtained by leukapheresis, after which PBMCs were separated by Ficoll-Histopaque density gradient centrifugation and cryopreserved in liquid nitrogen vapor phase. Purity and quantity of every magnetically sorted T cell population were checked by analytical flow cytometry. Genomic DNA was isolated from each sorted fraction and quantified by UV absorbance on a Nanodrop 2000c. Using the deep immunoSEQ assay, multiplex PCR amplified TCR CDR3 regions from genomic DNA. Extracted genomic DNA from each cell subset was spread evenly across all wells of several immunoSEQ 96-well plates, with each plate serving as a replicate. For sorted subsets, roughly 200 ng of genomic DNA, equivalent to around 30,000 T cell genomes, went into each replicate PCR. Purified libraries were quantified with a Qubit 3.0 fluorometer, sized on a Bioanalyzer 2100, and re-quantified with the KAPA Library Quantification kit. Every immunoSEQ 96-well plate was sequenced on a separate single-read 150-cycle Illumina NextSeq 550 flow cell. Per the source publication's procedure: The immunoSEQ output contained only junctional sequences without quality scores, so filtering could not match that applied to full-length reads. Sequences were annotated with PyIR, a Python wrapper for IgBLAST v1.9, and V/J genes and CDR3 were assigned using IMGT germline references. Reads were removed for weak V/J assignments (E-value above 1e-6), missing CDR3, stop codons, out-of-frame junctions, or ambiguous translated residues. V3J clonotypes were defined as sequences sharing the same inferred V gene, J gene, and CDR3 amino acid sequence. To compute the percentage overlap between repertoires, the number of shared unique clonotypes was divided by the size of the smaller repertoire. Richness of each repertoire was evaluated using RTK rarefaction, the Chao1 estimator, and Recon v2.1 estimates of unobserved clonotypes. Generation probabilities were computed with OLGA for all TCRbeta clonotypes obtained by the gDNA method from four donors. TCRdb limited this immuneACCESS table to in-frame rearrangements with V and J called. A share of clones is missing; checked studies link under half to unresolved V genes, and the rest is unexplained. V, J and clone size are taken as reported in that table, and D and trimming were inferred from the DNA itself. The sample includes about 990,000 clones, with 78% observed a single time. The ten largest make up 0.5% to 0.65% of the sample.

This entry comes from a study of shared clonotypes between healthy human individuals (dated by TCRdb to about 2020). In terms of the full investigation: The cohort included three men and a couple of women between 18 and 49 years of age. Per donor, three plates each were used for CD4 naive and CD4 memory, two for CD8 naive, and one for CD8 memory. To estimate repertoire size and how much clonotype sharing occurs between individuals, the study deeply sequenced the blood TCR repertoires of five healthy adults. To increase sequencing depth and limit assay-specific biases, different laboratories used diverse techniques to prepare libraries and sequence TCR repertoires. Each donor's leukapheresis produced roughly between roughly 0.85 and 10 billion PBMCs. Overall study outcomes, separate from this receptor: Rarefaction of sorted-subset datasets indicated incomplete sequencing despite the large sequencing depth. Estimated clonotype richness was generally larger for naive than for memory subsets. Compared with non-shared clonotypes, clonotypes shared by all four sorted-subset donors had higher generation probabilities. Based on pairwise subsampling, the degree of clonotype sharing among donors was expected to be affected by sequencing depth. Because the study included a small number of donors, the genetic and exposure-history diversity represented was limited. Sampling was limited to blood, and TCR repertoires in tissue likely differ from TCR repertoires in blood. Across four donors, about 5.2% of naive CD4, around 3.5% of naive CD8, around 2.5% of memory CD4, and about 0.4% of memory CD8 clonotypes were shared.

Material: memory CD4+ T cells from PBMCs. Interpreted using the paper, the cell subset or site label stands for: CD45RA-negative fraction. The sequence was collected from a man between 18 and 29 years old in good health. Some clones in this sample may be carry-over from other donors' samples.

The nucleotide sequence is given as TGCGCCAGCAGCCCCCTTGTCAGCACCGGGGAGCTGTTTTTT. Its translation is CASSPLVSTGELFF. The rearranged chain carries TRBV5-1 and TRBJ2-2; too little of a D gene remains to name it. For CDR1 and CDR2, the germline V gene lists SGHRS and YFSETQ. The CDR3, cysteine through phenylalanine, is 14 amino acids long. Left in the record is the CDR3 DNA by itself, 42 bases read in frame from the first base. Relative to germline, V is 4 bases shorter and J is 4 bases shorter, with 11 bases between their ends.